This T cell receptor beta chain was retrieved from a study of T cell repertoires in cytomegalovirus infection. The wider study: It can be stated that public TCR beta signatures indicated CMV infection as well as a matching HLA type.

Findings of the study overall: The cumulative frequency of public TCR beta families identified carriers of CMV plus the relevant HLA.

This clonotype was counted many times. Its matching antigen is unknown. The V gene lost 7 bases and the J gene lost 4 bases, with 22 bases spanning the gap. The length of the CDR3 is 16 residues. Germline loops: CDR1 MNHEY, CDR2 SVGEGT. From the reads, TCRdb called clonotypes with MiXCR, one entry per CDR3 protein. The sample has tens of thousands of distinct CDR3 sequences; about 4.2% are singletons. This sequence joins TRBV6-2 or TRBV6-3 and TRBJ1-1; D is undetermined. The clonotype originates from a human donor in good health (CMV status not recorded). Some clones in this sample may be carry-over from other donors' samples. What was sequenced was PBMCs. The CDR3 nucleotides read TGTGCCAGCACCACCGCCGGATTCGCCCAAGGCACTGAAGCTTTCTTT. As protein: CASTTAGFAQGTEAFF.